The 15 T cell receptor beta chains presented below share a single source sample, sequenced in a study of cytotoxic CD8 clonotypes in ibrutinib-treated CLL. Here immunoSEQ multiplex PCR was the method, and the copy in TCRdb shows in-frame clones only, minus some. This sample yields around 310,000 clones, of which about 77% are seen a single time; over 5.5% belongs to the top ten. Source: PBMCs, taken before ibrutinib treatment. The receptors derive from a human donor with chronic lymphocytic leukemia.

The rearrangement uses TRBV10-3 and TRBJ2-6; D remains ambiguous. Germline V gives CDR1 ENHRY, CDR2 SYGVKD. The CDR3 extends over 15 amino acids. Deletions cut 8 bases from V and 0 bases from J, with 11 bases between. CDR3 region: CAIWESSSGANVLTF. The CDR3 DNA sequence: TGTGCCATCTGGGAATCTAGCTCTGGGGCCAACGTCCTGACTTTC.

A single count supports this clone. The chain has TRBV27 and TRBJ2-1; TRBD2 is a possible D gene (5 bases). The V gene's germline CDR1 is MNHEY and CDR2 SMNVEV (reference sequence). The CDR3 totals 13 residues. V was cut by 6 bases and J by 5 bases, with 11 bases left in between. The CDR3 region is CASSGVLDNEQFF. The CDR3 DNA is TGTGCCAGCAGCGGGGTTTTGGACAATGAGCAGTTCTTC.

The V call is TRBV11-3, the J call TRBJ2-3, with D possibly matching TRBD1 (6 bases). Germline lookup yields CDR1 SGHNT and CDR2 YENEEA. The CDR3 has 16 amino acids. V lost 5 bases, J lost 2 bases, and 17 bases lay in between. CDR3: CASSLGVGANTDTQYF. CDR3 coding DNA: TGTGCCAGCAGCCTAGGGGTGGGGGCGAACACAGATACGCAGTATTTT.

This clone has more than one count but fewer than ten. CDR3 residues: CASSEDLGGGYTF. DNA of the CDR3: TGTGCCAGCAGTGAAGATTTAGGCGGAGGCTACACCTTC. The genes are TRBV2 and TRBJ1-2; no clear D. V was pared by 1 base and J by 8 bases, with 11 bases between. CDR1 and CDR2 from the germline V gene are SNHLY and FYNNEI. The CDR3 has 13 residues. The full variable domain, rest sourced from reference TRBV2 and TRBJ1-2, is EPEVTQTPSHQVTQMGQEVILRCVPISNHLYFYWYRQILGQKVEFLVSFYNNEISEKSEIFDDQFSVERPDGSNFTLKIRSTKLEDSAMYFCASSEDLGGGYTFGSGTRLTVV.

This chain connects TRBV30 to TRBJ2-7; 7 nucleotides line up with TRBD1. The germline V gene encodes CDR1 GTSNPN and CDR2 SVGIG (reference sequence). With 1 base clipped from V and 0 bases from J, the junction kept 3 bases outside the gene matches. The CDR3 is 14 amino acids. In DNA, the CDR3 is TGTGCCTGGAGTGCCAGGGGGTACTCCTACGAGCAGTACTTC. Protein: CAWSARGYSYEQYF.

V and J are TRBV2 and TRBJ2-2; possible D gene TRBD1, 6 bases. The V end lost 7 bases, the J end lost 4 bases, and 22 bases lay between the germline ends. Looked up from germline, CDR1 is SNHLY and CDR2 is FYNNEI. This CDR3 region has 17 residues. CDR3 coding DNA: TGTGCCAGCACCCGAGTTGGGACACGAAGGGTCACCGGGGAGCTGTTTTTT. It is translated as CASTRVGTRRVTGELFF.

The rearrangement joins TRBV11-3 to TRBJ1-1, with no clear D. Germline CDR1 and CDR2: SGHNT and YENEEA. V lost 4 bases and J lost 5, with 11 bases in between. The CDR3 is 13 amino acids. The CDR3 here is CASSYSIGTEAFF. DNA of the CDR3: TGTGCCAGCAGCTACAGTATCGGGACTGAAGCTTTCTTT.

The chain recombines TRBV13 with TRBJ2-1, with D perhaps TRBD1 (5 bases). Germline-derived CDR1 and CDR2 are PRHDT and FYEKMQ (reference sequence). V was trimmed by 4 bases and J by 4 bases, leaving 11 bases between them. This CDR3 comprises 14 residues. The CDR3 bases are TGTGCCAGCAGCTCGGACATTCCGTACAATGAGCAGTTCTTC. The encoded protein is CASSSDIPYNEQFF.

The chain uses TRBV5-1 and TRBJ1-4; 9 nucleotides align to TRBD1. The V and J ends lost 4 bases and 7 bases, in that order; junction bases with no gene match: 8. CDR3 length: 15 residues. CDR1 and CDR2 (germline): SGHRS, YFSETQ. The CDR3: CASSLTGGVTEKLFF. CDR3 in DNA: TGCGCCAGCAGCCTTACAGGGGGCGTTACTGAAAAACTGTTTTTT.

CDR3 nucleotides: TGTGCCAGCAGCCAAGTAGGACTAGCGGGAGGGTCCAAAAACATTCAGTACTTC. This sequence encodes CASSQVGLAGGSKNIQYF. This chain connects TRBV4-2 to TRBJ2-4, with 15 bases lining up with TRBD2. Germline trimming cut 1 base from V and 2 bases from J; bases unmatched to any gene: 3. In germline, CDR1 is LGHNA, CDR2 YNFKEQ. This CDR3 has 18 residues.

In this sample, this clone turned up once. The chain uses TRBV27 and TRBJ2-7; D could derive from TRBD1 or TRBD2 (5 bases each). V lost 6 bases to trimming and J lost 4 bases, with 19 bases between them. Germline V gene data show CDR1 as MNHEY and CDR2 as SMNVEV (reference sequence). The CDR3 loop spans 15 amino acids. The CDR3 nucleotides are TGTGCCAGCAGAGCACGGGCAGCCGAGGGGTACGAGCAGTACTTC. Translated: CASRARAAEGYEQYF.

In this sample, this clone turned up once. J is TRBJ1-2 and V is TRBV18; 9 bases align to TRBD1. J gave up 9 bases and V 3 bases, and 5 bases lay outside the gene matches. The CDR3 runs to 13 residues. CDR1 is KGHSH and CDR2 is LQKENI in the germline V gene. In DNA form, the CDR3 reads TGTGCCAGCTCACCGGGACAGGGCGTCAGCTACACCTTC. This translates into CASSPGQGVSYTF.

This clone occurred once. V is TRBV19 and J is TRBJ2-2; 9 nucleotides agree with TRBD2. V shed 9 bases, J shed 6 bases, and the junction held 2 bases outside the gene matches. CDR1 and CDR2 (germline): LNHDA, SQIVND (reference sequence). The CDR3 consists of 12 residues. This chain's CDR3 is CASGGGAGELFF. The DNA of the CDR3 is TGTGCCAGCGGCGGGGGGGCCGGGGAGCTGTTTTTT.

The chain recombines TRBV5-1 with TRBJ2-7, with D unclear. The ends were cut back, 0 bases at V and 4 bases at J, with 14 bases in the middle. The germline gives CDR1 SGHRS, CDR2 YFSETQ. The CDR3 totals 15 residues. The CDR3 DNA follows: TGCGCCAGCAGCTTGGGGTGGATGGGATCGTACGAGCAGTACTTC. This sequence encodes CASSLGWMGSYEQYF.

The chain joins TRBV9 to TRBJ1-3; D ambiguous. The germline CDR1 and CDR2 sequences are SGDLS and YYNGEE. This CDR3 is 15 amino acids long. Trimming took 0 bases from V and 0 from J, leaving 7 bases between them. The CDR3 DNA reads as TGTGCCAGCAGCGTAGCGGCACACTCTGGAAACACCATATATTTT. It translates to CASSVAAHSGNTIYF. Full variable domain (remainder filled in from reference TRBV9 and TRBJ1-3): DSGVTQTPKHLITATGQRVTLRCSPRSGDLSVYWYQQSLDQGLQFLIQYYNGEERAKGNILERFSAQQFPDLHSELNLSSLELGDSALYFCASSVAAHSGNTIYFGEGSWLTVV.